This TCR beta chain was retrieved from a study of T cell responses to AZD1222 COVID-19 vaccine. Study details: Second doses at about 4 or about 12 weeks were pooled. Study results and caveats: White British people made up most donors, females outnumbered males, and clonal diversity was possibly underestimated. Every sample of the repertoires postdated the peak T cell response.

V gave up 3 bases and J gave up 9 bases, with 15 bases separating them. This CDR3 is 13 amino acids long. The germline V gene has CDR1 GTSNPN and CDR2 SVGIG (reference sequence). Concerning this clone: Its antigen is undetermined.

The assay was immunoSEQ multiplex PCR, and TCRdb's table has in-frame clones only and misses some. Of about 110,000 clones listed, more than 70% were seen once; the top ten hold under 20%. The source of this sequence is an adult in good health. Sample: peripheral blood, taken on day 0 of AZD1222 vaccination. The chain carries TRBV30 and TRBJ2-1, with TRBD2 as a possible D gene (7 bases). CDR3 protein: CAWSFSGGGEQFF. CDR3 nucleotides: TGTGCCTGGAGCTTCTCGGGGGGCGGTGAGCAGTTCTTC.